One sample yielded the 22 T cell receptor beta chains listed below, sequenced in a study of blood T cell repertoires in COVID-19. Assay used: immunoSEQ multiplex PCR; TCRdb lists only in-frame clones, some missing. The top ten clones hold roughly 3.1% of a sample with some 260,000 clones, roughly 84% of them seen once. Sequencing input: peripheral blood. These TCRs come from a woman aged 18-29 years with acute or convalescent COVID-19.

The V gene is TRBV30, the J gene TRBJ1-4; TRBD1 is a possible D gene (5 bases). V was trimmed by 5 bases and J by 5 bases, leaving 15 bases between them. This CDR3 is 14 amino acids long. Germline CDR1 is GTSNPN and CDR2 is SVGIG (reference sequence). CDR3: CAWDIQGTNEKLFF. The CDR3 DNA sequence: TGTGCCTGGGATATCCAGGGTACGAATGAAAAACTGTTTTTT.

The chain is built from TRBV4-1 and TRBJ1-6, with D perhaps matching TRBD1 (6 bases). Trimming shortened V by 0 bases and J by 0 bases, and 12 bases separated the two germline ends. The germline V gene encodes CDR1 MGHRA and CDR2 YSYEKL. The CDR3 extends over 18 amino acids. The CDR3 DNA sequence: TGCGCCAGCAGCCAAGAGGGGGCAGAGAGCTCCTATAATTCACCCCTCCACTTT. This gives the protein CASSQEGAESSYNSPLHF.

The CDR3 DNA reads as TGTGCCAGCAGCCCACAGGGTGGCTCCCAAGAGACCCAGTACTTC. This gives the protein CASSPQGGSQETQYF. The chain recombines TRBV7-2 with TRBJ2-5; TRBD1 might be the D (6 bases). Germline assignment: CDR1 SGHTA and CDR2 FQGNSA. With 5 bases removed from V and 1 base from J, the gap between germline ends came to 14 bases. CDR3 size: 15 residues.

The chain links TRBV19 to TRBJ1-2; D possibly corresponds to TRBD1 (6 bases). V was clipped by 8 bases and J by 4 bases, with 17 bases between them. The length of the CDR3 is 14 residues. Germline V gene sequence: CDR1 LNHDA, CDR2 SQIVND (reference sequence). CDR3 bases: TGTGCCAGTTCATGGCAGGGGAGTATCTATGGCTACACCTTC. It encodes CASSWQGSIYGYTF.

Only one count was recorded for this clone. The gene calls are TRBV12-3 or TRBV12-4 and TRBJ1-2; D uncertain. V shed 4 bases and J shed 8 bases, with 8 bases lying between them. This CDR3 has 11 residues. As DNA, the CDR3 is TGTGCCAGCAGTTACAGTGACGGCTACACCTTC. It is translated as CASSYSDGYTF.

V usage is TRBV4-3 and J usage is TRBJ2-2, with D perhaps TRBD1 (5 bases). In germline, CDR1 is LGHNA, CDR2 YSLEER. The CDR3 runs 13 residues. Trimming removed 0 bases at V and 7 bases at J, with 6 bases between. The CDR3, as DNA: TGCGCCAGCAGCCAAGATCAGGGCGGGGAGCTGTTTTTT. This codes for CASSQDQGGELFF.

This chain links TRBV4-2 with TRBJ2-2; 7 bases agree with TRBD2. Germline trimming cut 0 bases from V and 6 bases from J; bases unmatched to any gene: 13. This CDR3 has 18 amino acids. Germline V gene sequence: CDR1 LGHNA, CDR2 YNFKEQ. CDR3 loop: CASSQESRTRVFPGELFF. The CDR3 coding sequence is TGTGCCAGCAGCCAAGAGTCTCGGACTAGAGTCTTCCCCGGGGAGCTGTTTTTT.

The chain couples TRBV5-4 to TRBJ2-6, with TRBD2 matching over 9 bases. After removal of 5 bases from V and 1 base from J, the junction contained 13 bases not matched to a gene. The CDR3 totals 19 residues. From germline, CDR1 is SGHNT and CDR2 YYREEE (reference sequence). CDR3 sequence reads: CASRVGGGTSSSGANVLTF. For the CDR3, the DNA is TGTGCCAGCAGAGTTGGAGGGGGGACTAGCAGTTCTGGGGCCAACGTCCTGACTTTC.

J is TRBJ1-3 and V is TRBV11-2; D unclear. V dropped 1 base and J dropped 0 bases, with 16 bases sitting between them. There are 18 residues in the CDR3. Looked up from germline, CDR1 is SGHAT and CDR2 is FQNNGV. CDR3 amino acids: CASSLVGGHDPSGNTIYF. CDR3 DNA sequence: TGTGCCAGCAGCTTAGTCGGCGGGCACGACCCCTCTGGAAACACCATATATTTT.

CDR3 DNA sequence: TGTGCCAGCTCACGGTTTTTAGCGGGAGGCCGGGAAGAGACCCAGTACTTC. Translated, it gives CASSRFLAGGREETQYF. The chain recombines TRBV18 with TRBJ2-5; 10 bases fit TRBD2. CDR1 is KGHSH, CDR2 LQKENI, per germline. This CDR3 spans 17 amino acids. Germline trimming cut 4 bases from V and 3 bases from J; bases unmatched to any gene: 11. The variable domain in full, with the rest retrieved from reference TRBV18 and TRBJ2-5, is NAGVMQNPRHLVRRRGQEARLRCSPMKGHSHVYWYRQLPEEGLKFMVYLQKENIIDESGMPKERFSAEFPKEGPSILRIQQVVRGDSAAYFCASSRFLAGGREETQYFGPGTRLLVL.

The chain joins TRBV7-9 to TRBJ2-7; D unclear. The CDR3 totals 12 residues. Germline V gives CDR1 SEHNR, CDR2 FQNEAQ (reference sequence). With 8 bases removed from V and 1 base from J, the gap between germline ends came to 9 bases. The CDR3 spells CASAAVSYEQYF. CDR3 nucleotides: TGTGCCAGCGCGGCGGTGTCCTACGAGCAGTACTTC. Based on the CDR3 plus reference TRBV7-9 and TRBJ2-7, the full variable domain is DTGVSQNPRHKITKRGQNVTFRCDPISEHNRLYWYRQTLGQGPEFLTYFQNEAQLEKSRLLSDRFSAERPKGSFSTLEIQRTEQGDSAMYLCASAAVSYEQYFGPGTRLTVT.

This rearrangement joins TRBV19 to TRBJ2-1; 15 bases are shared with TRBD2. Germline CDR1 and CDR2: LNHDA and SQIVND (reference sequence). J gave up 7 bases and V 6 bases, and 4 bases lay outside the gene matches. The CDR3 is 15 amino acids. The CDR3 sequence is CASRPGTSGRNEQFF. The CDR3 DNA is TGTGCCAGTAGACCCGGGACTAGCGGGAGGAATGAGCAGTTCTTC.

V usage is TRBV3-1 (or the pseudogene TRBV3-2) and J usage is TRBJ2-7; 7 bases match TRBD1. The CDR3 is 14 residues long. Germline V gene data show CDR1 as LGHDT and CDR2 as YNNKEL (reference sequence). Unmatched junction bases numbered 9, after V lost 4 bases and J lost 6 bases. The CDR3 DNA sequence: TGTGCCAGCAGCCCGACACTGACAGGGTTCGAGCAGTACTTC. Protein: CASSPTLTGFEQYF.

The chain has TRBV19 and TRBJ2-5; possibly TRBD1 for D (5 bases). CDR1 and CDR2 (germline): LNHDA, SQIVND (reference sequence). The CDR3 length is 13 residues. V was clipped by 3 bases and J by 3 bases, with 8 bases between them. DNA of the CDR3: TGTGCCAGTAGTATGGTACAGGAAGAGACCCAGTACTTC. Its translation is CASSMVQEETQYF.

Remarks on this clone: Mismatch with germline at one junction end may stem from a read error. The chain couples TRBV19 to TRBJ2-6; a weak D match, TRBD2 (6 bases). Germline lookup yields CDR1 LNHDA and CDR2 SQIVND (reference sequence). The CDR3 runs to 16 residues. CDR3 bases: TGTACCAGTAGTTCCCCGGGGGAAACTGGGGCCAACGTCCTGACTTTC. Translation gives CTSSSPGETGANVLTF.

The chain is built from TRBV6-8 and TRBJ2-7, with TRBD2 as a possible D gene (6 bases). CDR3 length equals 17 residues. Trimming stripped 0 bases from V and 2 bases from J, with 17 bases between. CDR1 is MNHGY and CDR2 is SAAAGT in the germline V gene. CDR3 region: CASSYSKSTRPTYEQYF. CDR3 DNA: TGTGCCAGCAGTTACTCGAAATCGACTAGGCCCACCTACGAGCAGTACTTC.

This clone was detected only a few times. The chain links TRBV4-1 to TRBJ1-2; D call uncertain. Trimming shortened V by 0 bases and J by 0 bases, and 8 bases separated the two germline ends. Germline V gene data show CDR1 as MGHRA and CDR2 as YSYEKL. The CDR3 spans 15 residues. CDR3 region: CASSQDIVSNYGYTF. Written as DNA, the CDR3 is TGCGCCAGCAGCCAAGATATTGTCTCTAACTATGGCTACACCTTC.

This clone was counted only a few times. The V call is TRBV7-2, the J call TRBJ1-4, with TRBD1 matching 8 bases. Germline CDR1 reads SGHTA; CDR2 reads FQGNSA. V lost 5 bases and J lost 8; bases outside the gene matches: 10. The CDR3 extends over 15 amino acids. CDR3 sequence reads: CASSQRGQGNEKLFF. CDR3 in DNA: TGTGCCAGCAGCCAAAGAGGACAGGGAAACGAAAAACTGTTTTTT. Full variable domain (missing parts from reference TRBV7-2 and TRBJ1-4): GAGVSQSPSNKVTEKGKDVELRCDPISGHTALYWYRQSLGQGLEFLIYFQGNSAPDKSGLPSDRFSAERTGGSVSTLTIQRTQQEDSAVYLCASSQRGQGNEKLFFGSGTQLSVL.

This chain's CDR3 is CASSLEAGMGGANVLTF. As DNA, the CDR3 is TGTGCCAGCAGCTTGGAAGCGGGGATGGGAGGGGCCAACGTCCTGACTTTC. The rearrangement links TRBV5-4 to TRBJ2-6, with 7 nucleotides matching TRBD2. Germline CDR1 SGHNT, CDR2 YYREEE (reference sequence). J was trimmed by 4 bases and V by 0 bases; bases with no gene match: 7. The length of the CDR3 is 17 residues.

The CDR3 region is CASSPPAGLSRQYGYTF. The CDR3 region has the DNA TGTGCCAGCAGCCCGCCGGCGGGCTTATCCCGACAATATGGCTACACCTTC. The V call is TRBV5-6, the J call TRBJ1-2; D unclear. CDR3 length equals 17 residues. The V end was cut by 4 bases, the J end by 5 bases, with 24 bases between. Germline V gene sequence: CDR1 SGHDT, CDR2 YYEEEE.

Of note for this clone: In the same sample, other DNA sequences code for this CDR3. CDR3 bases: TGCGCCAGCAGCCTTGGGGGGACAGGGACGAATGAAAAACTGTTTTTT. Encoded protein: CASSLGGTGTNEKLFF. The chain is built from TRBV5-1 and TRBJ1-4, with TRBD1 matching 9 bases. Germline CDR1 is SGHRS and CDR2 is YFSETQ. This CDR3 comprises 16 residues. Unmatched junction bases numbered 9, after V lost 4 bases and J lost 5 bases.

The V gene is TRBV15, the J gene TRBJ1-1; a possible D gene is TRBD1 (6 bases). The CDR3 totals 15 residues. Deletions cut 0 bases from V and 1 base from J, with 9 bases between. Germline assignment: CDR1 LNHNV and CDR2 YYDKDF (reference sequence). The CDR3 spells CATSRDETGNTEAFF. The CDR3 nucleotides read TGTGCCACCAGCAGAGACGAGACAGGGAACACTGAAGCTTTCTTT.